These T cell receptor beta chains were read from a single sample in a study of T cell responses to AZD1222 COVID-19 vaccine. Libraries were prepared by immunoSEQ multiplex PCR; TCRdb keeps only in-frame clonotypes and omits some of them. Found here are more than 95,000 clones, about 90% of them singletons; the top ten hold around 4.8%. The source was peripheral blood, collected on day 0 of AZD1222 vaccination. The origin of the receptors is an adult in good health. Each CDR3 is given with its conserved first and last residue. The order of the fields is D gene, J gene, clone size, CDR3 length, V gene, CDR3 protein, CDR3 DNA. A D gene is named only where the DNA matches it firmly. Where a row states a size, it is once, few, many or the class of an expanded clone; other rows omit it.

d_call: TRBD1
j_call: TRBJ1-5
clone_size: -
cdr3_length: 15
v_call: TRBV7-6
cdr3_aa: CASSPGTGTNQPQHF
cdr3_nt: TGTGCCAGCAGCCCCGGGACAGGGACCAATCAGCCCCAGCATTTT

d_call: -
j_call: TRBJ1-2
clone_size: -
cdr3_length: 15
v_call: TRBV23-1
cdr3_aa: CASTTKQEESYGYTF
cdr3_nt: TGCGCCAGCACCACCAAACAGGAGGAGTCTTATGGCTACACCTTC

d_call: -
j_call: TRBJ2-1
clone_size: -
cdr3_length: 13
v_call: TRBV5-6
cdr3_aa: CASSFFSDNEQFF
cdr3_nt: TGTGCCAGCAGCTTCTTCTCTGACAATGAGCAGTTCTTC

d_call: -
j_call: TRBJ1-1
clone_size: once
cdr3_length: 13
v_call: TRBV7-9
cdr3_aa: CASSSRGGSEAFF
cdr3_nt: TGTGCCAGCAGTTCCCGTGGGGGGTCTGAAGCTTTCTTT

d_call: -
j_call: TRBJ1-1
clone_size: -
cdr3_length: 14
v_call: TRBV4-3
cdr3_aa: CASSQDPRQSEAFF
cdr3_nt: TGCGCCAGCAGCCAAGACCCTCGACAGAGTGAAGCTTTCTTT

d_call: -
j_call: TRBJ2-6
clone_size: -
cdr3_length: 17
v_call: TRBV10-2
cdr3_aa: CASSESMVSSGANVLTF
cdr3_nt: TGCGCCAGCAGTGAGTCGATGGTGAGCTCTGGGGCCAACGTCCTGACTTTC

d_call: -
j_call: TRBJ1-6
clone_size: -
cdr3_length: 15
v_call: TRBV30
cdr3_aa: CAWGNPRTVNSPLHF
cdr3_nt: TGTGCCTGGGGTAACCCACGGACAGTTAATTCACCCCTCCACTTT

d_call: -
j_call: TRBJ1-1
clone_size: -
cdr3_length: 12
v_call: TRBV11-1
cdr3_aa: CASSRQATEAFF
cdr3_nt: TGTGCCAGCAGCCGACAAGCCACTGAAGCTTTCTTT

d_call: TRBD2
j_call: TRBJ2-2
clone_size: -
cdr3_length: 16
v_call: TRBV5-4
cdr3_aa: CASSQPSAGDTGELFF
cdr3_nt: TGTGCCAGCAGCCAACCTTCTGCGGGGGACACCGGGGAGCTGTTTTTT

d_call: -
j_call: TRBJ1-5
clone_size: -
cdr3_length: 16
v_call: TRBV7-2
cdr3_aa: CASSLGEGASNQPQHF
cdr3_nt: TGTGCCAGCAGCTTAGGTGAAGGGGCAAGCAATCAGCCCCAGCATTTT

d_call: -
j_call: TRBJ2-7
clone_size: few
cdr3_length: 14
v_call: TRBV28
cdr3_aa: CASSLYGGPYEQYF
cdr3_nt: TGTGCCAGCAGTTTATATGGGGGCCCCTACGAGCAGTACTTC

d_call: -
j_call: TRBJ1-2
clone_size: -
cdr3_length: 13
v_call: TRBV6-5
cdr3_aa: CASVLEGLYGYTF
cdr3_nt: TGTGCCAGCGTCCTTGAGGGTCTATATGGCTACACCTTC

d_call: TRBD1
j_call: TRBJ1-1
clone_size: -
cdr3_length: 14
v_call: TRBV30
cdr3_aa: CAWNSGQGPTEAFF
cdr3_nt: TGTGCCTGGAACTCCGGACAGGGGCCCACTGAAGCTTTCTTT

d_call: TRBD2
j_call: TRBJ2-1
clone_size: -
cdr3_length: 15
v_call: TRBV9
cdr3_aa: CASSRGLAGELSQFF
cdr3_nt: TGTGCCAGCAGCCGTGGACTAGCGGGGGAATTATCGCAGTTCTTC

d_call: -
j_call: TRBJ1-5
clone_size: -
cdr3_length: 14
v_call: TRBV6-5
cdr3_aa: CASSSDSPWEPQHF
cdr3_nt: TGTGCCAGCAGTTCCGACAGCCCATGGGAGCCCCAGCATTTT

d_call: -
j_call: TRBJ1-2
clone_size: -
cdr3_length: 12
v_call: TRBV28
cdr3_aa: CASSPTFYGYTF
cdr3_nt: TGTGCCAGCAGTCCAACATTCTATGGCTACACCTTC

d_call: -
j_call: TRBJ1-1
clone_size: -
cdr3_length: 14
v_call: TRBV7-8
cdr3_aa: CASSIQPARGEAFF
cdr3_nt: TGTGCCAGCAGCATCCAGCCCGCGAGGGGTGAAGCTTTCTTT

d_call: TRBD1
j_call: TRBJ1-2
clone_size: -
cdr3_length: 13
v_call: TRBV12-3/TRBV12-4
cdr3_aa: CASSLGQDYGYTF
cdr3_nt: TGTGCCAGCAGTTTGGGACAGGATTATGGCTACACCTTC

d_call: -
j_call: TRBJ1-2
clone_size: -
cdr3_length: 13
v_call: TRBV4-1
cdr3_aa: CASSQDRAGGYTF
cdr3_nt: TGCGCCAGCAGCCAAGATCGCGCTGGCGGCTACACCTTC

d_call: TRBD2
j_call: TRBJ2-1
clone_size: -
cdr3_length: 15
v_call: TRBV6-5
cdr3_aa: CASRISGDVLNEQFF
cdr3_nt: TGTGCCAGCAGGATAAGCGGGGATGTTTTGAATGAGCAGTTCTTC

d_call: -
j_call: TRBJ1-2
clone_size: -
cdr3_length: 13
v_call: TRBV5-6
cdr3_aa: CASSKRDTRYYTF
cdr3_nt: TGTGCCAGCAGCAAACGGGACACCCGTTATTACACCTTC

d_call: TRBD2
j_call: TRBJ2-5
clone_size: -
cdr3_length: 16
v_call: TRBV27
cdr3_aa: CASSLMPSGAQETQYF
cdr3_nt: TGTGCCAGCAGTTTAATGCCTAGCGGGGCCCAAGAGACCCAGTACTTC

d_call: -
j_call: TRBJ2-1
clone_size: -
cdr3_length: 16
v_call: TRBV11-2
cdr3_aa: CASSLGRRSSYNEQFF
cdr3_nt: TGTGCCAGCAGCTTAGGACGGCGAAGCTCCTACAATGAGCAGTTCTTC

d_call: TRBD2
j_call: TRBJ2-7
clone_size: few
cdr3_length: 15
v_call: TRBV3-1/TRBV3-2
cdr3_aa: CASSSAGGPLGEQYF
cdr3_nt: TGTGCCAGCAGCTCGGCGGGGGGCCCTTTGGGAGAGCAGTACTTC

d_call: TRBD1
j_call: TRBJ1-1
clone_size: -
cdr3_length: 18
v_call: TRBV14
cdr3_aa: CASSQDDWGQRRDTEAFF
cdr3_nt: TGTGCCAGCAGCCAAGACGATTGGGGACAGAGAAGGGACACTGAAGCTTTCTTT

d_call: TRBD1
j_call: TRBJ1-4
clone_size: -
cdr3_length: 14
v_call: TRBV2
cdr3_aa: CASSAGGAEEKLFF
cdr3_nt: TGTGCCAGCAGTGCAGGGGGGGCTGAGGAAAAACTGTTTTTT

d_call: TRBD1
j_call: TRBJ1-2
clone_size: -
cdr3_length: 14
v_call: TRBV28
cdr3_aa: CASSLIGTDYGYTF
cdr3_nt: TGTGCCAGCAGCCTAATCGGGACAGACTATGGCTACACCTTC

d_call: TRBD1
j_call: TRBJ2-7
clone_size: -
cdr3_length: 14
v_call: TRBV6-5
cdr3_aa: CASIGTGKGYEQYF
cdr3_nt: TGTGCCAGCATTGGGACAGGAAAGGGGTACGAGCAGTACTTC

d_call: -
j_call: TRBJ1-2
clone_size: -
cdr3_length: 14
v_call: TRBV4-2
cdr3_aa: CASSRDRQNYGYTF
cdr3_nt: TGTGCCAGCAGCCGTGACAGACAGAACTATGGCTACACCTTC

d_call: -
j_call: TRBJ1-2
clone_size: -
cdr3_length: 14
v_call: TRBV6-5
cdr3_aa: CASIRGIGVYGYTF
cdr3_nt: TGTGCCAGCATACGGGGGATCGGAGTCTATGGCTACACCTTC

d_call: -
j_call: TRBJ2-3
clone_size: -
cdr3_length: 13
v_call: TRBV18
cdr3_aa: CASSPTGPDTQYF
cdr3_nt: TGTGCCAGCTCACCAACGGGCCCCGATACGCAGTATTTT

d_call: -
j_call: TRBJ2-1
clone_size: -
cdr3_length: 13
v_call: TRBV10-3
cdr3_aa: CAISRGTYNEQFF
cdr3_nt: TGTGCCATCAGTCGGGGGACCTACAATGAGCAGTTCTTC

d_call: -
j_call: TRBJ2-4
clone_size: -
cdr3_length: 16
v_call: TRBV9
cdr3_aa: CASSVGRELAKNIQYF
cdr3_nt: TGTGCCAGCAGCGTAGGGAGGGAGTTAGCCAAAAACATTCAGTACTTC

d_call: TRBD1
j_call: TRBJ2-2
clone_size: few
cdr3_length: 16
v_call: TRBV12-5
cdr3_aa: CASGTGTGGNTGELFF
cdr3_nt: TGTGCTAGTGGGACCGGGACAGGGGGGAACACCGGGGAGCTGTTTTTT

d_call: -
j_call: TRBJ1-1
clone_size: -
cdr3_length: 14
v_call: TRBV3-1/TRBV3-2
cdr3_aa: CASSPRGGVTEAFF
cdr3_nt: TGTGCCAGCAGCCCCCGGGGGGGGGTTACTGAAGCTTTCTTT

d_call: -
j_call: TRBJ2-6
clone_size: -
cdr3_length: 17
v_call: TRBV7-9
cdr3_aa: CASSTTGHPSGANVLTF
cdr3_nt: TGTGCCAGCAGTACTACGGGACATCCCTCTGGGGCCAACGTCCTGACTTTC

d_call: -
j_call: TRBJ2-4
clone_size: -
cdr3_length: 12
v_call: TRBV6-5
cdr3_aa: CASSYLQNIQYF
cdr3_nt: TGTGCCAGCAGTTACCTACAGAACATTCAGTACTTC

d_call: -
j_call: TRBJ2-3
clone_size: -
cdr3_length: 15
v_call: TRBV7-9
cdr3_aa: CASSPQGQATDTQYF
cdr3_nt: TGTGCCAGCAGCCCCCAGGGGCAGGCCACAGATACGCAGTATTTT

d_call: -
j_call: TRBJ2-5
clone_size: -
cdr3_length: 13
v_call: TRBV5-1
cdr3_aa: CASSLVGKSAQYF
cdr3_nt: TGCGCCAGCAGCTTGGTAGGGAAATCGGCCCAGTACTTC

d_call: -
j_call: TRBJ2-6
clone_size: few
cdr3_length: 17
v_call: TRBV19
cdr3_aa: CASSISSSGAGANVLTF
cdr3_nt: TGTGCCAGTAGCATCTCATCGTCGGGGGCTGGGGCCAACGTCCTGACTTTC

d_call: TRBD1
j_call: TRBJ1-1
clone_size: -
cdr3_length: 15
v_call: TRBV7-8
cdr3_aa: CASSVIRDRGTEAFF
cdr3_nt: TGTGCCAGCAGCGTTATCCGGGACAGGGGAACTGAAGCTTTCTTT

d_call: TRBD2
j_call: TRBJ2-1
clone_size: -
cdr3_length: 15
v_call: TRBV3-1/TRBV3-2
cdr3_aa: CASSLSGGPYNEQFF
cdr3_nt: TGTGCCAGCAGTTTAAGCGGGGGACCGTACAATGAGCAGTTCTTC

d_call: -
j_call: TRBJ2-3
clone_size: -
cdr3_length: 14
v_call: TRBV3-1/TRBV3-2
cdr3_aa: CASSPGSGLDTQYF
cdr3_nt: TGTGCCAGCAGCCCAGGGAGCGGGCTGGATACGCAGTATTTT

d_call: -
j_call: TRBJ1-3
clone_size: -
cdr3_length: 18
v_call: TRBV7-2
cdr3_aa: CASSSPPGRTYSGNTIYF
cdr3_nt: TGTGCCAGCAGCTCCCCCCCGGGGAGGACCTACTCTGGAAACACCATATATTTT

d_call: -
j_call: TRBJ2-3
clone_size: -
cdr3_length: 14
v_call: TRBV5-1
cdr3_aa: CASSLSEFGDTQYF
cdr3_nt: TGCGCCAGCAGCTTGAGTGAATTCGGAGATACGCAGTATTTT

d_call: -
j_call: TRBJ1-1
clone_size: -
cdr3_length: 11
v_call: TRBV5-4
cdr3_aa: CASSLGTEAFF
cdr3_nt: TGTGCCAGCAGCCTCGGGACGGAAGCTTTCTTT

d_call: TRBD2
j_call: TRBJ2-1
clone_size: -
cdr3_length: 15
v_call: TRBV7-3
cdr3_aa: CASSVSGGAGNEQFF
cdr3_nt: TGTGCCAGCAGCGTAAGCGGGGGGGCAGGGAATGAGCAGTTCTTC

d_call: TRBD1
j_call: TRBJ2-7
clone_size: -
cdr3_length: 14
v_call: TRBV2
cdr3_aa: CASNSGQGPIEQYF
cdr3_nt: TGTGCCAGCAATTCAGGACAGGGGCCCATCGAGCAGTACTTC

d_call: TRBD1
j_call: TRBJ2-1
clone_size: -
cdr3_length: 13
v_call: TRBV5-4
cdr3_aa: CASSMDWTGKGFF
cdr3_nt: TGTGCCAGCAGCATGGACTGGACAGGGAAGGGGTTCTTC

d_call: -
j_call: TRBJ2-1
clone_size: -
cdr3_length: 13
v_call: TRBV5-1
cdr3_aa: CASSVDAGNEQFF
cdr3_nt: TGCGCCAGCAGCGTCGATGCTGGCAATGAGCAGTTCTTC